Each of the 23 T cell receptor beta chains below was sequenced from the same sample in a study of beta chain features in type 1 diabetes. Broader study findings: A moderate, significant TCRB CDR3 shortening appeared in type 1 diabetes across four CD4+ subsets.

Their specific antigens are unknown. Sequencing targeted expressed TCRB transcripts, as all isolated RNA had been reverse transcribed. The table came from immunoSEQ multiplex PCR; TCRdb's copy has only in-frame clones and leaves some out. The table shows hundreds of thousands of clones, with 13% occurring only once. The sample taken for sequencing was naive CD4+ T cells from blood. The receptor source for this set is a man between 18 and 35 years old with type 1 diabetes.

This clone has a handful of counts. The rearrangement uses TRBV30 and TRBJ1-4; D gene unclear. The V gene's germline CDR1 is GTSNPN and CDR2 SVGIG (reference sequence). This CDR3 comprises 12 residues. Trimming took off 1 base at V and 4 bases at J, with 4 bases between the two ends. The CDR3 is CAWSGLNEKLFF. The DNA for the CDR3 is TGTGCCTGGAGTGGCCTTAATGAAAAACTGTTTTTT.

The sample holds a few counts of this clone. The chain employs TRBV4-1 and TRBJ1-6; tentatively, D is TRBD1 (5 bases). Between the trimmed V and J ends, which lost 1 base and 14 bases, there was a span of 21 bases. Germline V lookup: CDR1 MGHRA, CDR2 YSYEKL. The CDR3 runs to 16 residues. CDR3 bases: TGCGCCAGCAGCCAAGGGGGATCAGGGACGAGTTACACCCTCCACTTT. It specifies CASSQGGSGTSYTLHF.

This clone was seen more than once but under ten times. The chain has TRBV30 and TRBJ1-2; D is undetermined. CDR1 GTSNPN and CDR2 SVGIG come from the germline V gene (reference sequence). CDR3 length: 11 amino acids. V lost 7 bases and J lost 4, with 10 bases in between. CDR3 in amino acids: CASRWSYGYTF. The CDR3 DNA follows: TGTGCCTCCAGGTGGTCCTATGGCTACACCTTC.

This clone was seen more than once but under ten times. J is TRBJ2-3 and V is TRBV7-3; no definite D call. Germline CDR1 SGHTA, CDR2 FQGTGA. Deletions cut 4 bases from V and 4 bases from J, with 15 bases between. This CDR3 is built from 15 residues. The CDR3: CASSSPPGPADTQYF. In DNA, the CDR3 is TGTGCCAGCAGCTCCCCCCCCGGGCCGGCAGATACGCAGTATTTT.

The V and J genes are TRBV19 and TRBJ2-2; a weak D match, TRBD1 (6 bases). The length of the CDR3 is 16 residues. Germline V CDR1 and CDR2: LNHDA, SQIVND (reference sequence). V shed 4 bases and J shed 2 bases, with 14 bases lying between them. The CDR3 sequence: CASSRDRLQNTGELFF. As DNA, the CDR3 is TGTGCCAGTAGTAGAGACAGGCTCCAAAACACCGGGGAGCTGTTTTTT.

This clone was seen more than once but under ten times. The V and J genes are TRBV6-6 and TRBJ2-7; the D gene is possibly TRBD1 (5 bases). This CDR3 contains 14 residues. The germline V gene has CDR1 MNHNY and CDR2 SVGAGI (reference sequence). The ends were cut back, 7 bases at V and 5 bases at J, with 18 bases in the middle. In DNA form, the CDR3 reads TGTGCCAGCAACCACCCAGGGAACGGCGACGAGCAGTACTTC. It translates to CASNHPGNGDEQYF.

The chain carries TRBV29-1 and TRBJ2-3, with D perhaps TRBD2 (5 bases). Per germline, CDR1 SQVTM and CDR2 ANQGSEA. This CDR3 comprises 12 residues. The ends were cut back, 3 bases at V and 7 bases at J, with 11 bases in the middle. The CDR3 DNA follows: TGCAGCGTTGAGGACTCGGTGTATACGCAGTATTTT. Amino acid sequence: CSVEDSVYTQYF.

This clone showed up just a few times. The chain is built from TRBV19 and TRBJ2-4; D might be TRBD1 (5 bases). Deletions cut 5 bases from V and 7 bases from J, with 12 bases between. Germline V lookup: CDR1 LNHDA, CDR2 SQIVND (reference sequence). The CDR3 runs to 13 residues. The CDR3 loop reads CASSPDRWNIQYF. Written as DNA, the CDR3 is TGTGCCAGTAGTCCCGACAGATGGAACATTCAGTACTTC.

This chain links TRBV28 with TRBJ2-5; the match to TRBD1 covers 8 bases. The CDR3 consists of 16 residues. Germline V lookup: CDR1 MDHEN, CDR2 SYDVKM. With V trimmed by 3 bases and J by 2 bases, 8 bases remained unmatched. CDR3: CASSFANGQGQETQYF. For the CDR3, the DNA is TGTGCCAGCAGTTTCGCCAACGGACAGGGTCAAGAGACCCAGTACTTC.

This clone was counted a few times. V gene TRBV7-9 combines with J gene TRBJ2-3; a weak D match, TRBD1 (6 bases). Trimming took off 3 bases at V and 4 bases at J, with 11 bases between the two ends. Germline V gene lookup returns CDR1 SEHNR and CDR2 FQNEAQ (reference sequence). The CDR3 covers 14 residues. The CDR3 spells CASSFHTGPDTQYF. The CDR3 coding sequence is TGTGCCAGCAGCTTCCACACAGGGCCAGATACGCAGTATTTT.

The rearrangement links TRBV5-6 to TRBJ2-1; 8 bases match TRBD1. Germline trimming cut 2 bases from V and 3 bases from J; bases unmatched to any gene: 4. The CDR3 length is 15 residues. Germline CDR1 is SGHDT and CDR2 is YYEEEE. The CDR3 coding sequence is TGTGCCAGCAGCTTCGGACAGGGCCTCTACAATGAGCAGTTCTTC. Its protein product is CASSFGQGLYNEQFF.

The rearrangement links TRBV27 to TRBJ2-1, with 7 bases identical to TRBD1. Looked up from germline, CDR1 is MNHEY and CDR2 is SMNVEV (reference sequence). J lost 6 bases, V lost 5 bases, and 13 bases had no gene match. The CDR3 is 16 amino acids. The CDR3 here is CASSPGLGQRRNEQFF. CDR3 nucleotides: TGTGCCAGCAGTCCAGGCCTGGGACAGCGGCGCAATGAGCAGTTCTTC.

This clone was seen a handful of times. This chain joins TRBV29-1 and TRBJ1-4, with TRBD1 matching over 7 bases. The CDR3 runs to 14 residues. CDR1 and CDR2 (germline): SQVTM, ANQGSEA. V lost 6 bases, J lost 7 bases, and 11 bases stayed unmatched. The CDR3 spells CSVGRQGAGEKLFF. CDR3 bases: TGCAGCGTGGGTAGACAGGGAGCGGGTGAAAAACTGTTTTTT.

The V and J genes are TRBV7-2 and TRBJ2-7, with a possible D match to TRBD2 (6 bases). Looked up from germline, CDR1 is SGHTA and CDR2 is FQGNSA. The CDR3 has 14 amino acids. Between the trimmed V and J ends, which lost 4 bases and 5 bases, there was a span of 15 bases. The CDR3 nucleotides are TGTGCCAGCAGCTCCGGACTATCTGGGCACGAGCAGTACTTC. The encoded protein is CASSSGLSGHEQYF. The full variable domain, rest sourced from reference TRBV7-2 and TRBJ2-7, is GAGVSQSPSNKVTEKGKDVELRCDPISGHTALYWYRQSLGQGLEFLIYFQGNSAPDKSGLPSDRFSAERTGGSVSTLTIQRTQQEDSAVYLCASSSGLSGHEQYFGPGTRLTVT.

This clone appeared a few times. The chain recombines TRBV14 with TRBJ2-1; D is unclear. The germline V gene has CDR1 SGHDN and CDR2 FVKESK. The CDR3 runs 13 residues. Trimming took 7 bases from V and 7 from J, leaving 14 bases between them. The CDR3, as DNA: TGTGCCAGCACCAGACGTTTTGGGAATGAGCAGTTCTTC. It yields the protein CASTRRFGNEQFF.

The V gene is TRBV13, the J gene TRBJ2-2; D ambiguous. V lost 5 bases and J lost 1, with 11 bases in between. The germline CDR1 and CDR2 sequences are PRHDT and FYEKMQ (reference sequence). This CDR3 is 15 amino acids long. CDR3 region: CASSDLKKNTGELFF. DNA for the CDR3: TGTGCCAGCAGCGATTTAAAAAAGAACACCGGGGAGCTGTTTTTT.

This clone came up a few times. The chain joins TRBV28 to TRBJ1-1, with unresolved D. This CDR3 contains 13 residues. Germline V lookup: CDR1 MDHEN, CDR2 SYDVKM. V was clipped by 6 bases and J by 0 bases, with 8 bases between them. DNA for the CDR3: TGTGCCAGCAGGACCGGGGTGAACACTGAAGCTTTCTTT. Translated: CASRTGVNTEAFF.

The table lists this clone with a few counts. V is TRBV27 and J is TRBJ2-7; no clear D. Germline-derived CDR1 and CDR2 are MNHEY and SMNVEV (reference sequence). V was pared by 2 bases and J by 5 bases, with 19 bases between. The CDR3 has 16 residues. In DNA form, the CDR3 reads TGTGCCAGCAGTTTAATCGGGTTAGAATTTTCCCACGAGCAGTACTTC. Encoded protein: CASSLIGLEFSHEQYF.

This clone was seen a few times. The CDR3 DNA follows: TGTGCCAGCAGCTCCACGGGCGGGTTGCTCGGAAACACCATATATTTT. Translating it yields CASSSTGGLLGNTIYF. The genes are TRBV7-9 and TRBJ1-3; D remains unclear. The V end was cut by 4 bases, the J end by 4 bases, with 17 bases between. The germline V gene encodes CDR1 SEHNR and CDR2 FQNEAQ (reference sequence). There are 16 residues in the CDR3.

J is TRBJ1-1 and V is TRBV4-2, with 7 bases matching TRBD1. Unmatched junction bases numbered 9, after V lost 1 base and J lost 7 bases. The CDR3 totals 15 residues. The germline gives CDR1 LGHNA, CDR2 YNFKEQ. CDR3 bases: TGTGCCAGCAGCCAAGCTTGGGACAGCTCCATTGAAGCTTTCTTT. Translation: CASSQAWDSSIEAFF.

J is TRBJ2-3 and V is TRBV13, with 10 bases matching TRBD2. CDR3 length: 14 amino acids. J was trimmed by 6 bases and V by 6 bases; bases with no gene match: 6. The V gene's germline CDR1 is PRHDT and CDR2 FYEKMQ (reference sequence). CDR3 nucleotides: TGTGCCAGCAGTGGAGCGGGGGGGCCCGATACGCAGTATTTT. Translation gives CASSGAGGPDTQYF.

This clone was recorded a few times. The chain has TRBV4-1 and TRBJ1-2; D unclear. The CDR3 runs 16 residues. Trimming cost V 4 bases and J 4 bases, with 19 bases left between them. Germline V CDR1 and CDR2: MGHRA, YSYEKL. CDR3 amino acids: CASSRAQDGDRYGYTF. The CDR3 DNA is TGCGCCAGCAGCCGAGCGCAGGATGGGGATCGCTATGGCTACACCTTC.

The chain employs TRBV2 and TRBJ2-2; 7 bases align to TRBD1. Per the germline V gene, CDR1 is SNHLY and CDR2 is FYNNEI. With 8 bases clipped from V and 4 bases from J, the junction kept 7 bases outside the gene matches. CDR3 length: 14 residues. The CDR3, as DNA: TGTGCCAGCTGTCTGACAGGGCCCACCGGGGAGCTGTTTTTT. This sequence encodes CASCLTGPTGELFF. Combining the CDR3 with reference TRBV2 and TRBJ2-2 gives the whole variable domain EPEVTQTPSHQVTQMGQEVILRCVPISNHLYFYWYRQILGQKVEFLVSFYNNEISEKSEIFDDQFSVERPDGSNFTLKIRSTKLEDSAMYFCASCLTGPTGELFFGEGSRLTVL.